This T cell receptor (beta chain) was obtained from a study of blood T cell repertoires in COVID-19. The overall study: Specimens from acute and convalescent COVID-19 originated in the United States, Italy and Spain. PBMCs, B-cell-depleted T cells, or T cells provided the cDNA or gDNA that made up the material.

Deletions cut 6 bases from V and 5 bases from J, with 16 bases between. The CDR3 spans 15 residues. The V gene's germline CDR1 is MNHEY and CDR2 SVGAGI. Original analysis: Cell counts per sample came from amplifying reference gene primers. The table came from immunoSEQ multiplex PCR; TCRdb's copy has only in-frame clones and leaves some out. The DNA was the basis for D and trimming; V, J and clone size are from that table. Of around 76,000 clones listed, more than 70% are singletons. J is TRBJ1-4 and V is TRBV6-5; no clear D gene. The TCR comes from a man older than 75 with acute or convalescent COVID-19. Sequenced material: peripheral blood. The CDR3 is CASRPPGPGNEKLFF. The DNA for the CDR3 is TGTGCCAGCAGACCCCCGGGCCCGGGGAATGAAAAACTGTTTTTT.